These 26 T cell receptor beta chains were all obtained from the same sample, sequenced in a study of T cell clusters in autoimmune cytopenias. TRB was amplified from approximately 250 ng of peripheral blood genomic DNA per sample. TRB was amplified by touch-down multiplex PCR, primer pools A and B combined. Using the multiplex PCR reads, TCRdb records one entry per CDR3 protein without DNA. Recorded for this sample: a few thousand distinct CDR3 sequences. The sample consisted of peripheral blood. The receptors here all came from a human donor with an autoimmune cytopenia or autoimmune hepatitis (not recorded which).

V gene TRBV18 combines with J gene TRBJ1-2; TCRdb calls TRBD1, which cannot be checked without DNA. The CDR3 runs to 16 residues. Germline values: CDR1 KGHSH, CDR2 LQKENI. CDR3 region: CASSPLRQGVNYGYTF.

In terms of frequency, this clonotype is medium-sized. The chain joins TRBV6-5 to TRBJ2-5; TCRdb calls TRBD2, which cannot be checked without DNA. The CDR3 is made up of 13 amino acids. CDR1 and CDR2 (germline): MNHEY, SVGAGI. The CDR3 loop reads CATRAGGVETQYF.

The chain couples TRBV6-5 to TRBJ2-3; TCRdb calls TRBD2, which cannot be checked without DNA. Germline loops: CDR1 MNHEY, CDR2 SVGAGI. The CDR3 length is 15 residues. The CDR3 region is CASSLLASGTDTQYF.

The gene calls are TRBV11-2 and TRBJ2-5; as DNA is missing, the TRBD2 call by TCRdb cannot be tested. The CDR3 is made up of 11 amino acids. Germline CDR1 reads SGHAT; CDR2 reads FQNNGV. The CDR3: CASSTLGPQYF.

The rearrangement links TRBV19 to TRBJ2-7; TCRdb reports TRBD1, a call that lacks DNA to check it against. CDR1 and CDR2 from the germline V gene are LNHDA and SQIVND (reference sequence). The length of the CDR3 is 17 residues. The CDR3 loop reads CASSKDHSTGGSYEQYF.

The rearrangement joins TRBV12-3 or TRBV12-4 to TRBJ2-3; TCRdb's D call of TRBD2 is untestable without DNA. This CDR3 contains 15 residues. The CDR3 protein is CASRRRLAGEDTQYF.

The chain is built from TRBV29-1 and TRBJ1-5. From germline, CDR1 is SQVTM and CDR2 ANQGSEA. The CDR3 spans 13 residues. The chain's CDR3 is CSVEEGPYQPQHF. The full variable domain, completed using reference TRBV29-1 and TRBJ1-5, is SAVISQKPSRDICQRGTSLTIQCQVDSQVTMMFWYRQQPGQSLTLIATANQGSEATYESGFVIDKFPISRPNLTFSTLTVSNMSPEDSSIYLCSVEEGPYQPQHFGDGTRLSIL.

V and J are TRBV5-4 and TRBJ2-7. The germline gives CDR1 SGHNT, CDR2 YYREEE (reference sequence). CDR3 length equals 12 residues. CDR3: CASSSGAYEQYF. Based on the CDR3 plus reference TRBV5-4 and TRBJ2-7, the full variable domain is ETGVTQSPTHLIKTRGQQVTLRCSSQSGHNTVSWYQQALGQGPQFIFQYYREEENGRGNFPPRFSGLQFPNYSSELNVNALELDDSALYLCASSSGAYEQYFGPGTRLTVT.

The chain uses TRBV19 and TRBJ2-2; TCRdb calls TRBD2, which cannot be checked without DNA. CDR3 length: 16 residues. The germline gives CDR1 LNHDA, CDR2 SQIVND (reference sequence). The chain's CDR3 is CASSIGTSGNTGELFF.

This clonotype is labeled large based on frequency. The CDR3 loop reads CASSYPPGGELFF. This chain joins TRBV6-6 and TRBJ2-2; absent DNA, TCRdb's TRBD1 call cannot be checked. Germline CDR1 and CDR2: MNHNY and SVGAGI (reference sequence). This CDR3 contains 13 residues.

The chain is built from TRBV19 and TRBJ1-2. Germline assignment: CDR1 LNHDA and CDR2 SQIVND (reference sequence). The CDR3 spans 12 residues. This CDR3 is CASSGRVYGYTF.

By frequency, this clonotype is medium-sized. J is TRBJ1-3 and V is TRBV6-1. Germline V gene data show CDR1 as MNHNS and CDR2 as SASEGT. CDR3 length equals 12 residues. This CDR3 reads CASSDSGNTIYF.

The chain recombines TRBV20-1 with TRBJ1-1; TCRdb proposes TRBD1, but this gene call is untestable without DNA. Per the germline V gene, CDR1 is DFQATT and CDR2 is SNEGSKA (reference sequence). This CDR3 comprises 11 residues. The CDR3 is CSARRAGEAFF.

This rearrangement joins TRBV19 to TRBJ2-5; TCRdb's D call, TRBD1, is unchecked because there is no DNA. This CDR3 comprises 15 residues. Looked up from germline, CDR1 is LNHDA and CDR2 is SQIVND (reference sequence). This CDR3 is CASSSRDRGRETQYF.

The CDR3 loop is CASSRGTSGSSYNEQFF. The chain carries TRBV6-5 and TRBJ2-1; TCRdb selects TRBD2, and the lack of DNA leaves this call unchecked. The germline V gene encodes CDR1 MNHEY and CDR2 SVGAGI. The CDR3 runs to 17 residues.

Frequency places this clonotype as medium-sized (0.01 to 0.1%). This rearrangement joins TRBV19 to TRBJ1-3. The CDR3 extends over 15 amino acids. Germline values: CDR1 LNHDA, CDR2 SQIVND (reference sequence). The CDR3 reads CASSPSGSSGNTIYF.

The chain has TRBV5-4 and TRBJ2-7. The germline CDR1 and CDR2 sequences are SGHNT and YYREEE (reference sequence). This CDR3 is built from 13 residues. CDR3 loop: CASSLGQHYEQYF.

The chain recombines TRBV12-3 or TRBV12-4 with TRBJ1-4. The CDR3 is 14 residues long. The chain's CDR3 is CASSLLRNYEKLFF.

CDR3 sequence: CASSLTPGGEQYF. The genes are TRBV5-6 and TRBJ2-7; the TCRdb call, TRBD2, lacks DNA for checking. The CDR3 has 13 residues. In germline, CDR1 is SGHDT, CDR2 YYEEEE.

This clonotype is deemed medium-sized (0.01 to 0.1%) by its frequency. This chain joins TRBV19 and TRBJ2-6; there is no DNA to check the TCRdb D call of TRBD1. Per germline, CDR1 LNHDA and CDR2 SQIVND (reference sequence). This CDR3 contains 16 residues. This CDR3 reads CASKSRGGTGANVLTF.

The J gene is TRBJ2-7, the V gene TRBV10-3; TCRdb names TRBD1, which stays unverified in the absence of DNA. This CDR3 region has 14 residues. The germline gives CDR1 ENHRY, CDR2 SYGVKD. The CDR3 sequence: CAIGGRGRTYEQYF.

This chain links TRBV6-2 or TRBV6-3 with TRBJ2-7; there is no DNA to check the TCRdb D call of TRBD2. Germline assignment: CDR1 MNHEY and CDR2 SVGEGT. This CDR3 is 14 amino acids long. CDR3 amino acids: CASTSTSGPNEQYF.

This clonotype is identified as medium-sized from frequency. The chain employs TRBV15 and TRBJ2-7; TCRdb's assignment of TRBD2 cannot be checked, as there is no DNA. The germline V gene encodes CDR1 LNHNV and CDR2 YYDKDF (reference sequence). The CDR3 sequence is 15 residues long. CDR3 loop: CATSRDQGGNYEQYF.

In terms of frequency, this clonotype is medium-sized (0.01 to 0.1%). V gene TRBV6-5 combines with J gene TRBJ2-2; there is no DNA to check the TCRdb D call of TRBD1. The CDR3 loop spans 15 amino acids. Germline V gene lookup returns CDR1 MNHEY and CDR2 SVGAGI. This CDR3 is CASSPPGRTTGELFF.

The V and J genes are TRBV6-1 and TRBJ2-2. Germline V gene lookup returns CDR1 MNHNS and CDR2 SASEGT. CDR3 length equals 13 residues. CDR3 sequence reads: CASSEFGNGELFF.

The V call is TRBV5-6, the J call TRBJ2-5. CDR1 and CDR2 from the germline V gene are SGHDT and YYEEEE. The CDR3 is made up of 11 amino acids. The CDR3: CASSFRETQYF. Complete variable domain (other parts from reference TRBV5-6 and TRBJ2-5): DAGVTQSPTHLIKTRGQQVTLRCSPKSGHDTVSWYQQALGQGPQFIFQYYEEEERQRGNFPDRFSGHQFPNYSSELNVNALLLGDSALYLCASSFRETQYFGPGTRLLVL.